One T cell receptor (beta chain) is described in this entry. Its antigen is currently unknown. The source of the sample is a study of cytomegalovirus exposure and HLA in healthy donors. Notes on the study in general: There were some public TCRs occurring in many donors, but most TCR sequences were rare.

This CDR3 region has 18 residues. In germline, CDR1 is SGHRS, CDR2 YFSETQ. The V and J ends lost 0 bases and 0 bases respectively, with 13 bases between them. Method: immunoSEQ multiplex PCR; TCRdb's copy keeps in-frame clones and lacks some. Seen here are tens of thousands of clones, 94% observed once, and the top ten hold about 1.5%. The source is a man aged 18 to 29 in good health and CMV-seropositive. Sequencing was performed on PBMCs. This chain links TRBV5-1 with TRBJ2-6; D perhaps matches TRBD1 (5 bases). The CDR3 DNA reads as TGCGCCAGCAGCTTGGGGTTTGGGGCAAGCTCTGGGGCCAACGTCCTGACTTTC. Amino acid sequence: CASSLGFGASSGANVLTF.